This TCR beta chain is from a study of response to subunit inactivated influenza vaccine. Trimming cost V 1 base and J 2 bases; bases outside gene matches: 6. The CDR3 is made up of 16 amino acids. CDR1 is MDHEN and CDR2 is SYDVKM in the germline V gene. Each CDR3 protein is one row after TCRdb ran MiXCR on the RT-PCR reads. The sample comprises 550,000 to 800,000 distinct CDR3 sequences, approximately 15% of which are singletons, and around 6.5% rests with the top ten. Study conclusions and caveats: Seasonal influenza vaccination, on each occasion, was suggested by the authors to recruit few new T cells.

This clonotype was picked up a small number of times. The antigen is unknown. This specimen was PBMCs from blood, taken 14 to 15 days before vaccination. This TCR was sampled from a man aged 50-59 years who received an inactivated influenza vaccine. The chain couples TRBV28 to TRBJ2-7, with 9 bases aligning to TRBD1. CDR3 DNA: TGTGCCAGCAGTTTATTTAGTACAGGGGGCACCTACGAGCAGTACTTC. It is translated as CASSLFSTGGTYEQYF.